A selection of T cell receptor beta chains follows, all from one sample in a study of low-dose radiotherapy and immunotherapy resistance in tumors. TCRdb redid the calling of the reads with MiXCR, one entry per CDR3 protein. The sample contains about 30,000 distinct CDR3 sequences, about 53% of which appear only once. The sample in question was PBMCs, obtained after low-dose radiotherapy plus immunotherapy. These receptor sequences come from a male donor with gallbladder cancer. The CDR3 runs from the conserved cysteine through the conserved F or W. D genes are given only for firm matches. Only some rows state a clone size, as once, few, many or a class for expanded clones.

clone_size,d_call,v_call,j_call,cdr3_nt,cdr3_aa
NA,TRBD1,TRBV28,TRBJ2-7,TGTGCCAGCAGTCTAGGGACAGGGGGTTTTCACTCCTACGAGCAGTACTTC,CASSLGTGGFHSYEQYF
once,NA,TRBV5-3,TRBJ1-3,TGTGCCAGCAGCCCCACGGGATGGGGCGAGGGGGCTGGAAACACCATATATTTT,CASSPTGWGEGAGNTIYF
many,NA,TRBV7-3,TRBJ2-3,TGTGCCAGCAGCTTAAGTGGTGGAAACACAGATACGCAGTATTTT,CASSLSGGNTDTQYF
NA,NA,TRBV5-4,TRBJ2-3,TGTGCCAGCAGGAGGGGCACAGATACGCAGTATTTT,CASRRGTDTQYF
few,NA,TRBV6-1,TRBJ1-1,TGTGCCAGCACCCGAGGGAGGGGGTTGAACACTGAAGCTTTCTTT,CASTRGRGLNTEAFF
NA,TRBD2,TRBV28,TRBJ2-3,TGTGCCAGCAGTTCCCCTCGACTAGCGGGAGTTAATACGCAGTATTTT,CASSSPRLAGVNTQYF
many,NA,TRBV19,TRBJ2-1,TGTGCCAGTAGTATAGAGGGGTCTCCCTACAATGAGCAGTTCTTC,CASSIEGSPYNEQFF
many,TRBD2,TRBV19,TRBJ2-6,TGTGCCTCCAGGGAGGGGCTGGGGAGACGCTCCACTGGGGCCAACGTCCTGACTTTC,CASREGLGRRSTGANVLTF
few,NA,TRBV5-1,TRBJ1-1,TGCGCCAGCAGCTTAGGATTCGGCAGTTCGAACACTGAAGCTTTCTTT,CASSLGFGSSNTEAFF
NA,TRBD2,TRBV5-1,TRBJ2-5,TGCGCCAGCAGCGGGACTAGCGGGAGGGCATGGGAGACCCAGTACTTC,CASSGTSGRAWETQYF
NA,NA,TRBV13,TRBJ1-2,TGTGCCAGCAGCGCCCTAAGGGCAGCTCCTGGCTACACCTTC,CASSALRAAPGYTF
few,NA,TRBV3-1,TRBJ1-5,TGTGCCAGCAGCCAAGGTCAGAGGAATCAGCCCCAGCATTTT,CASSQGQRNQPQHF
medium-sized,NA,TRBV5-4,TRBJ2-1,TGTGCCAGCAGCTTGAGGAGCGGGTTGTACAATGAGCAGTTCTTC,CASSLRSGLYNEQFF
NA,TRBD1,TRBV5-1,TRBJ1-2,TGCGCCAGCAGCAATGGACAGGGGACCTATGGCTACACCTTC,CASSNGQGTYGYTF
NA,NA,TRBV9,TRBJ2-7,TGTGCCAGCAGCGTAGCGCAGGGAGGCTACGAGCAGTACTTC,CASSVAQGGYEQYF
many,TRBD2,TRBV3-1,TRBJ2-1,TGTGCCAGCAGTCCAGTGGGCTCGCGGGAGGATGAGCAGTTCTTC,CASSPVGSREDEQFF
many,NA,TRBV7-9,TRBJ2-7,TGTGCCAGCAGCAACCGGGACGGAGTCTCCTACGAGCAGTACTTC,CASSNRDGVSYEQYF
few,TRBD1,TRBV29-1,TRBJ2-5,TGCAGCGGCGGACAGGGTGTGGGGGAGACCCAGTACTTC,CSGGQGVGETQYF
many,NA,TRBV7-9,TRBJ2-1,TGTGCCAGCAGCTATCCTAGTAACAATGAGCAGTTCTTC,CASSYPSNNEQFF
NA,NA,TRBV2,TRBJ1-1,TGTGCCAGCAGTGAAGAAGTTAACACTGAAGCTTTCTTT,CASSEEVNTEAFF
medium-sized,NA,TRBV3-1,TRBJ1-1,TGTGCCAGCAGCCTGGGACATGCGAACACTGAAGCTTTCTTT,CASSLGHANTEAFF
many,NA,TRBV7-2,TRBJ1-2,TGTGCCAGCAGCACTGAACAGATAAACTATGGCTACACCTTC,CASSTEQINYGYTF
NA,TRBD2,TRBV9,TRBJ2-5,TGTGCCAGCAGCGCCGGGACTAGCGGGAGAAAGACCCAGTACTTC,CASSAGTSGRKTQYF
many,TRBD2,TRBV9,TRBJ2-1,TGTGCCAGGACTAGCGGGGGGGGAATCAATGAGCAGTTCTTC,CARTSGGGINEQFF
many,NA,TRBV6-6,TRBJ1-1,TGTGCCAGCAGTTATAACCGGGCTGTTGGGAACACTGAAGCTTTCTTT,CASSYNRAVGNTEAFF
NA,NA,TRBV4-1,TRBJ2-3,TGCGCCAGCAGCCAAGATCCTGCCAGCACAGATACGCAGTATTTT,CASSQDPASTDTQYF
many,TRBD2,TRBV29-1,TRBJ2-4,TGCAGCGTTGGCAGGGAGGGTGCCAAAAACATTCAGTACTTC,CSVGREGAKNIQYF
NA,NA,TRBV7-6,TRBJ2-1,TGTGCCAGCAGCGACATGGCCTCCTACAATGAGCAGTTCTTC,CASSDMASYNEQFF